This T cell receptor (beta chain) is drawn from a study of cytomegalovirus exposure and HLA in healthy donors. Looked up from germline, CDR1 is SEHNR and CDR2 is FQNEAQ (reference sequence). V was clipped by 5 bases and J by 1 base; unmatched bases: 14. This CDR3 is 19 amino acids long. TCRdb's copy holds only in-frame clones and misses some; the assay was immunoSEQ multiplex PCR. This sample has about 120,000 clones, with more than 75% found just once. Material: PBMCs. The V call is TRBV7-9, the J call TRBJ1-3, with 10 bases fitting TRBD1. This clonotype was sampled from a woman in her twenties or thirties in good health and CMV-seronegative. CDR3 sequence reads: CASSRRTGGSLASGNTIYF. The CDR3 DNA sequence: TGTGCCAGCAGCCGTAGGACAGGGGGTTCTCTGGCTTCTGGAAACACCATATATTTT.